The 15 T cell receptor beta chains below come from one sample, sequenced in a study of shared clonotypes between healthy human individuals. Measured with immunoSEQ multiplex PCR; TCRdb has only the in-frame clones, and not every one. The data show 740,000 or so clones, roughly 72% seen once. The sample consisted of memory CD4+ T cells sorted from blood. Subset specified: CD45RA-negative fraction. The receptors derive from a woman in her twenties or thirties in good health.

The V call is TRBV6-1, the J call TRBJ2-7, with a weak D call TRBD1 (6 bases). The CDR3 has 15 residues. V was shortened by 1 base and J by 4 bases, with 14 bases between the two germline ends. Germline CDR1 is MNHNS and CDR2 is SASEGT. Here the CDR3 reads CASSEGTAARYEQYF. Written as DNA, the CDR3 is TGTGCCAGCAGTGAAGGGACAGCCGCGAGGTACGAGCAGTACTTC.

The rearrangement uses TRBV28 and TRBJ2-2; D is perhaps TRBD1 (6 bases). Germline V gene data show CDR1 as MDHEN and CDR2 as SYDVKM. This CDR3 contains 13 residues. Between the trimmed V and J ends, which lost 9 bases and 5 bases, there was a span of 13 bases. CDR3 region: CASIYRVTGELFF. The DNA of the CDR3 is TGTGCCAGTATATACAGGGTTACCGGGGAGCTGTTTTTT.

This clone showed up just once. The chain links TRBV10-3 to TRBJ2-7; TRBD2 matches 9 bases. CDR1 is ENHRY, CDR2 SYGVKD, per germline. The CDR3 totals 15 residues. V lost 2 bases to trimming and J lost 3 bases; unmatched junction nucleotides: 5. CDR3 nucleotide sequence: TGTGCCATCAGTGAGCGGTCTAGCGGGAACTACGAGCAGTACTTC. Translating it yields CAISERSSGNYEQYF.

As regards this clone: This CDR3 is also generated by other DNA sequences in the sample. The chain couples TRBV19 to TRBJ1-1; perhaps TRBD1 as D (5 bases). Trimming left V 5 bases short and J 3 bases short, with 10 bases between. CDR3 length equals 13 residues. Germline lookup yields CDR1 LNHDA and CDR2 SQIVND (reference sequence). The CDR3 is CASSPQGYTEAFF. The CDR3, as DNA: TGTGCCAGTAGTCCGCAGGGCTACACTGAAGCTTTCTTT. Using reference TRBV19 and TRBJ1-1 for the parts outside the CDR3, the full variable domain is DGGITQSPKYLFRKEGQNVTLSCEQNLNHDAMYWYRQDPGQGLRLIYYSQIVNDFQKGDIAEGYSVSREKKESFPLTVTSAQKNPTAFYLCASSPQGYTEAFFGQGTRLTVV.

The genes are TRBV2 and TRBJ2-5; 7 bases match TRBD2. V shed 6 bases, J shed 3 bases, and the junction held 4 bases outside the gene matches. Germline values: CDR1 SNHLY, CDR2 FYNNEI. This CDR3 is built from 13 residues. The CDR3 DNA reads TGTGCCAGCAGCATAACTAGCGAAGAGACCCAGTACTTC. Amino acid sequence: CASSITSEETQYF.

The V gene is TRBV19, the J gene TRBJ1-5; D unclear. CDR1 LNHDA and CDR2 SQIVND come from the germline V gene (reference sequence). Trimming took 5 bases from V and 0 from J, leaving 14 bases between them. The CDR3 totals 16 residues. The CDR3 nucleotides read TGTGCCAGTAGTGCCCAGCCGGGTCCTAGCAATCAGCCCCAGCATTTT. Amino acid sequence: CASSAQPGPSNQPQHF.

This clone was found many times. The V and J genes are TRBV9 and TRBJ1-1; 7 nucleotides agree with TRBD1. CDR3 length: 16 amino acids. With 4 bases clipped from V and 4 bases from J, the junction kept 13 bases outside the gene matches. Per the germline V gene, CDR1 is SGDLS and CDR2 is YYNGEE. The CDR3 is CASSFSQGVSFTEAFF. The CDR3 DNA is TGTGCCAGCAGCTTTTCGCAGGGGGTTTCCTTCACTGAAGCTTTCTTT.

The chain employs TRBV7-7 and TRBJ2-3; 14 bases fit TRBD2. V shed 5 bases and J 4 bases; nucleotides not matched to a gene: 11. The CDR3 extends over 18 amino acids. Germline CDR1 and CDR2: SSHAT and FNYEAQ (reference sequence). Written as DNA, the CDR3 is TGTGCCAGCAGCCCATACCCCGGGACTAGCGGGAGCGCAGATACGCAGTATTTT. Its translation is CASSPYPGTSGSADTQYF.

The chain is built from TRBV19 and TRBJ2-7, with a tentative D call TRBD1 (5 bases). V was pared by 3 bases and J by 0 bases, with 9 bases between. This CDR3 contains 14 residues. The germline gives CDR1 LNHDA, CDR2 SQIVND (reference sequence). CDR3 in amino acids: CASSIATASYEQYF. CDR3 in DNA: TGTGCCAGTAGTATTGCGACAGCCTCCTACGAGCAGTACTTC.

The chain combines TRBV6-1 with TRBJ1-5; D may be TRBD1 (6 bases). This CDR3 has 13 amino acids. The V gene's germline CDR1 is MNHNS and CDR2 SASEGT. Trimming left V 6 bases short and J 7 bases short, with 13 bases between. CDR3 residues: CASSYDQGQPQHF. CDR3 sequence (DNA): TGTGCCAGCAGCTATGATCAGGGGCAGCCCCAGCATTTT.

This clone was seen repeatedly, ten times or more. V usage is TRBV2 and J usage is TRBJ1-3; D is unclear. V was trimmed by 0 bases and J by 9 bases, leaving 15 bases between them. This CDR3 has 15 amino acids. The germline CDR1 and CDR2 sequences are SNHLY and FYNNEI. The CDR3 spells CASSEARIHGGTIYF. DNA for the CDR3: TGTGCCAGCAGTGAAGCCAGGATTCATGGAGGCACCATATATTTT.

This sequence joins TRBV4-2 and TRBJ2-1; possible D gene TRBD2, 5 bases. V lost 0 bases and J lost 4, with 13 bases in between. The CDR3 spans 16 residues. Germline V lookup: CDR1 LGHNA, CDR2 YNFKEQ. The CDR3 region is CASSQDPPGEYNEQFF. The CDR3 region has the DNA TGTGCCAGCAGCCAAGACCCCCCCGGGGAGTACAATGAGCAGTTCTTC.

The chain employs TRBV14 and TRBJ2-3; D might be TRBD1 (6 bases). Germline CDR1 SGHDN, CDR2 FVKESK. The CDR3 runs 16 residues. Trimming left V 5 bases short and J 4 bases short, with 19 bases between. In DNA form, the CDR3 reads TGTGCCAGCAGCGATATCCTAATACAGGGAGCAGATACGCAGTATTTT. Protein sequence: CASSDILIQGADTQYF. Complete variable domain (other parts from reference TRBV14 and TRBJ2-3): EAGVTQFPSHSVIEKGQTVTLRCDPISGHDNLYWYRRVMGKEIKFLLHFVKESKQDESGMPNNRFLAERTGGTYSTLKVQPAELEDSGVYFCASSDILIQGADTQYFGPGTRLTVL.

The chain has TRBV29-1 and TRBJ1-1; no firm D call. CDR3 length equals 13 residues. Trimming shortened V by 1 base and J by 6 bases, and 12 bases separated the two germline ends. Germline CDR1 SQVTM, CDR2 ANQGSEA. CDR3 protein: CSVEVIGPPEAFF. DNA of the CDR3: TGCAGCGTTGAAGTGATAGGGCCCCCTGAAGCTTTCTTT.

The CDR3 reads CASGKLASYNEQFF. CDR3 bases: TGTGCCAGCGGAAAACTAGCTTCCTACAATGAGCAGTTCTTC. The chain couples TRBV2 to TRBJ2-1, with D perhaps matching TRBD2 (6 bases). The CDR3 is made up of 14 amino acids. V was trimmed by 8 bases and J by 1 base, leaving 12 bases between them. Germline V gene data show CDR1 as SNHLY and CDR2 as FYNNEI.